The entry that follows covers one TCR beta chain sequence. The source of the sample is a study of blood T cell repertoires in COVID-19. Profiled with immunoSEQ multiplex PCR; TCRdb holds only in-frame clones, not every one. Of roughly 110,000 clones in the sample, roughly 84% were seen once. Germline V lookup: CDR1 SGHTA, CDR2 FQGNSA. Deletions cut 2 bases from V and 2 bases from J, with 12 bases between. The CDR3 contains 16 residues. The chain carries TRBV7-2 and TRBJ2-2; D possibly corresponds to TRBD1 (6 bases). Source material: peripheral blood. This receptor was taken from a human donor in a cohort sampled during active COVID-19. CDR3 sequence reads: CASSLTTGLNTGELFF. The CDR3 nucleotides are TGTGCCAGCAGCTTAACCACAGGGCTAAACACCGGGGAGCTGTTTTTT.